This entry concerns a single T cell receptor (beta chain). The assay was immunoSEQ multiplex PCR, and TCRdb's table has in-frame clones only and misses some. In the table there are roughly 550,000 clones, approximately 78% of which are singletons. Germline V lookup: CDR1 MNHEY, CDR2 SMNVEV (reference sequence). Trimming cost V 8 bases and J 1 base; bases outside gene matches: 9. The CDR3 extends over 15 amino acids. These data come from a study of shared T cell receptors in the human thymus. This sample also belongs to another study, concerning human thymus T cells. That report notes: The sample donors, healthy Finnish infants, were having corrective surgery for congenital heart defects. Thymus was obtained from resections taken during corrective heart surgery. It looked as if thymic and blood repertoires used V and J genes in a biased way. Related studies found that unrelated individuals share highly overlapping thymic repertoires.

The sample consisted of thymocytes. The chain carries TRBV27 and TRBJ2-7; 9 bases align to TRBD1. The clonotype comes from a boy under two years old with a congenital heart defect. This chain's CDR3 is CASGQDRGRSYEQYF. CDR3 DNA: TGTGCCAGCGGCCAGGACAGGGGCCGATCCTACGAGCAGTACTTC.